The TCR beta chain under discussion was sequenced for a study of blood T cell repertoires in COVID-19. Study as a whole: COVID-19 samples collected from the United States, Italy and Spain covered acute and convalescent phases. Sample material is recorded as cDNA or gDNA derived from T cells, B-cell-depleted T cells, or PBMCs.

Authors' methods: Estimation of nucleated cell counts relied on the amplification of reference gene primers. Sequenced by immunoSEQ multiplex PCR; TCRdb stores in-frame clones only, minus some. V and J calls and clone size are those listed in that table; D and trimming were worked out from the DNA. The table records around 100,000 clones, about 87% of them present only once. The CDR3 length is 11 residues. The V gene's germline CDR1 is GTSNPN and CDR2 SVGIG (reference sequence). V lost 4 bases and J lost 11, with 14 bases in between. The V and J genes are TRBV30 and TRBJ1-1; maybe TRBD1 (5 bases). This receptor was identified in a woman between 45 and 65 years old with acute or convalescent COVID-19. The specimen was peripheral blood. In DNA, the CDR3 is TGTGCCTGGATGGGGGGAGTTGGTGCTTTCTTT. Amino acids: CAWMGGVGAFF.